These T cell receptor beta chains were read from a single sample in a study of regulatory T cells. Clones were sequenced by immunoSEQ multiplex PCR, and TCRdb holds only the in-frame ones, with some missing. In the table there are about 23,000 clones, over 75% of which are singletons. Sequencing was carried out using conventional CD4+ T cells sorted from blood. These TCRs come from a child aged 10-17 years with CD3G deficiency. The CDR3 runs from the conserved cysteine through the conserved F or W. D genes are given only for firm matches. Not all rows give a size; the values are once, few, many and, for expanded clones, a class.

j_call clone_size d_call v_call cdr3_aa cdr3_nt
TRBJ2-1 - - TRBV7-9 CASSLGSVNEQFF TGTGCCAGCAGCTTAGGTTCAGTCAATGAGCAGTTCTTC
TRBJ2-7 - - TRBV28 CASTRGGIGYSYEQYF TGTGCCAGCACCCGAGGCGGGATCGGTTACTCCTACGAGCAGTACTTC
TRBJ1-2 - - TRBV19 CASTPGVGQETNYGYTF TGTGCCAGTACCCCCGGGGTGGGGCAGGAGACTAACTATGGCTACACCTTC
TRBJ2-1 - TRBD2 TRBV5-1 CASSVNSGTSGNEQFF TGCGCCAGCAGCGTGAACTCCGGGACTAGCGGCAATGAGCAGTTCTTC
TRBJ2-6 - TRBD1 TRBV28 CASSLRGLGANVLTF TGTGCCAGCAGTTTAAGGGGGCTCGGGGCCAACGTCCTGACTTTC
TRBJ2-7 - - TRBV28 CASRRRSKGAYEQYF TGTGCCAGCAGACGTAGGAGCAAAGGGGCCTACGAGCAGTACTTC
TRBJ2-6 - TRBD1 TRBV5-1 CASNPGTAPSGANVLTF TGCGCCAGCAACCCCGGGACAGCACCCTCTGGGGCCAACGTCCTGACTTTC
TRBJ1-2 - - TRBV28 CASSSHTRGVNGYTF TGTGCCAGCAGTTCCCATACCCGGGGGGTAAATGGCTACACCTTC
TRBJ1-2 - - TRBV5-1 CASSFAQGHGYTF TGCGCCAGCAGCTTCGCACAGGGTCATGGCTACACCTTC
TRBJ2-1 few TRBD2 TRBV19 CASSITSGRGSEQFF TGTGCCAGTAGTATCACTAGCGGGAGAGGCTCTGAGCAGTTCTTC
TRBJ2-7 few - TRBV6-1 CASIKGGEQYF TGTGCCAGCATCAAGGGTGGCGAGCAGTACTTC
TRBJ2-1 - TRBD2 TRBV4-2 CASSLGTSGRVGNEQFF TGTGCCAGCAGCCTTGGGACTAGCGGGAGAGTAGGCAATGAGCAGTTCTTC
TRBJ1-2 - TRBD1 TRBV28 CASSMRYGTGETYGYTF TGTGCCAGCAGTATGCGCTACGGGACAGGGGAAACCTATGGCTACACCTTC
TRBJ2-3 - TRBD2 TRBV7-2 CASSPRLAGEGDTQYF TGTGCCAGCAGCCCGAGACTAGCGGGAGAGGGGGATACGCAGTATTTT
TRBJ2-1 - TRBD2 TRBV11-2 CASSLRRTSYNEQFF TGTGCCAGCAGCCTTCGCCGGACTAGTTACAATGAGCAGTTCTTC
TRBJ2-7 - TRBD1 TRBV5-1 CASSLGGTGPQYF TGCGCCAGCAGCTTGGGCGGGACAGGCCCACAGTACTTC
TRBJ2-5 - - TRBV7-9 CASSLFGGGGETQYF TGTGCCAGCAGCTTATTTGGGGGTGGAGGAGAGACCCAGTACTTC
TRBJ2-1 - TRBD1 TRBV19 CASSRDRGWNEQFF TGTGCCAGTAGTAGGGACAGGGGGTGGAATGAGCAGTTCTTC
TRBJ1-1 few - TRBV6-1 CASRQGEAFF TGTGCCAGCAGACAGGGTGAAGCTTTCTTT
TRBJ2-3 - TRBD1 TRBV27 CASSLSGTGRGTQYF TGTGCCAGCAGTTTATCCGGGACAGGGCGTGGTACGCAGTATTTT
TRBJ2-1 - - TRBV7-9 CASSLSQGKYEQFF TGTGCCAGCAGCTTAAGTCAGGGAAAGTATGAGCAGTTCTTC
TRBJ2-6 - TRBD1 TRBV28 CASRRQGSSGANVLTF TGTGCCAGCAGGAGACAGGGGAGCTCTGGGGCCAACGTCCTGACTTTC
TRBJ2-7 - - TRBV5-1 CASSLLGGTEQYF TGCGCCAGCAGCTTGCTTGGGGGAACCGAGCAGTACTTC
TRBJ1-1 - - TRBV11-2 CASSRGNTEAFF TGTGCCAGCAGCCGCGGGAACACTGAAGCTTTCTTT
TRBJ1-5 - - TRBV28 CASRSPGGTQPQHF TGTGCCAGCAGGTCCCCGGGGGGGACTCAGCCCCAGCATTTT
TRBJ2-1 - - TRBV6-1 CASSEVTRTGQFF TGTGCCAGCAGTGAAGTTACGAGAACAGGGCAGTTCTTC
TRBJ2-5 once - TRBV6-6 CASRRGYGIGETQYF TGTGCCAGCAGGCGGGGATATGGGATAGGGGAGACCCAGTACTTC